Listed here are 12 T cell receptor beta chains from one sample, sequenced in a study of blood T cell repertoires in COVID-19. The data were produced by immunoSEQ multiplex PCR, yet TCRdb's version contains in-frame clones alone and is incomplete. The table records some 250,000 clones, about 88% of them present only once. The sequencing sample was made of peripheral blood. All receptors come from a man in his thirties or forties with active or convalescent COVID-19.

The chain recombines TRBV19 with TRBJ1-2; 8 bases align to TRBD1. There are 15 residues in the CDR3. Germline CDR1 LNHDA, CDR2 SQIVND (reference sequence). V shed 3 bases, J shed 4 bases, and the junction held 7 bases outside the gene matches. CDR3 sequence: CASSIDRGMGYGYTF. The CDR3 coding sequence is TGTGCCAGTAGTATCGACAGGGGAATGGGCTATGGCTACACCTTC. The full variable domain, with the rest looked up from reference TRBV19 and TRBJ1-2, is DGGITQSPKYLFRKEGQNVTLSCEQNLNHDAMYWYRQDPGQGLRLIYYSQIVNDFQKGDIAEGYSVSREKKESFPLTVTSAQKNPTAFYLCASSIDRGMGYGYTFGSGTRLTVV.

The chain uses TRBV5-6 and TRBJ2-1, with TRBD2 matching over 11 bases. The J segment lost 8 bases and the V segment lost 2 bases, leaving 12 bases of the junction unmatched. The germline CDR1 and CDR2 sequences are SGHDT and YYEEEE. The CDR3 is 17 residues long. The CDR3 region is CASSFTSGGTLMDEQFF. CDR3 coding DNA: TGTGCCAGCAGCTTTACTAGCGGGGGCACCCTGATGGATGAGCAGTTCTTC.

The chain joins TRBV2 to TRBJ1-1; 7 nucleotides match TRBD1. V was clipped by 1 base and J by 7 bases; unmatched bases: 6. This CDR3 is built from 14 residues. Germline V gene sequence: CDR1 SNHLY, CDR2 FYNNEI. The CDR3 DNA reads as TGTGCCAGCAGTGAAGAACAGGGGTTGGGTGAAGCTTTCTTT. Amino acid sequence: CASSEEQGLGEAFF.

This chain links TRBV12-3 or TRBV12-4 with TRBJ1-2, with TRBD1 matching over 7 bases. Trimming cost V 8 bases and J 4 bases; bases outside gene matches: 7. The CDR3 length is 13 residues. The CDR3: CASRRDSLYGYTF. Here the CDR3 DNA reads TGTGCCAGCCGGAGGGACAGCCTCTATGGCTACACCTTC.

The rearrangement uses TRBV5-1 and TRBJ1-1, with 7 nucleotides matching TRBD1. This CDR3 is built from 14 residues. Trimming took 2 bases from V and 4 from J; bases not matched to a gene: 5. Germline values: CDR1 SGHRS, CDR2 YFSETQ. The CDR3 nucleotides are TGCGCCAGCAGCTTTGGGACAGTCAGCACTGAAGCTTTCTTT. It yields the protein CASSFGTVSTEAFF.

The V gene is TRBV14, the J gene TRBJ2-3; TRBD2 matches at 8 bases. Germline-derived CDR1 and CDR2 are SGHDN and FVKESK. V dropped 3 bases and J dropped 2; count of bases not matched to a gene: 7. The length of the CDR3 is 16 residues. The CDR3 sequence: CASSQERGRNTDTQYF. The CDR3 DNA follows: TGTGCCAGCAGCCAGGAGCGGGGGAGAAACACAGATACGCAGTATTTT.

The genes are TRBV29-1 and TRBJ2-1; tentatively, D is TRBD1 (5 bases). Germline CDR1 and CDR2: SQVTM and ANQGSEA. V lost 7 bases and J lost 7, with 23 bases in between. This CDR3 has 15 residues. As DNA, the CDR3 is TGCAGCGCAAGACCCTATTCAGGGAAGGGGAATGAGCAGTTCTTC. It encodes CSARPYSGKGNEQFF.

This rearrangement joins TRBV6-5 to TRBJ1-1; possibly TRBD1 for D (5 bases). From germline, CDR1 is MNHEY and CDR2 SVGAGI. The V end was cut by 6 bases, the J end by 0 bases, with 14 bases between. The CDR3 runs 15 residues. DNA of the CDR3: TGTGCCAGCAGGACAGAGCCTAAAATGAACACTGAAGCTTTCTTT. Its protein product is CASRTEPKMNTEAFF.

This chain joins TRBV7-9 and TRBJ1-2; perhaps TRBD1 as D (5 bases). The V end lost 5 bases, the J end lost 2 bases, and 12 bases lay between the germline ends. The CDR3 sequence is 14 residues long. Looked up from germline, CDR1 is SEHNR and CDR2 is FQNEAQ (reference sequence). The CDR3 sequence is CASSRATANYGYTF. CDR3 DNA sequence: TGTGCCAGCAGCCGGGCGACAGCAAACTATGGCTACACCTTC.

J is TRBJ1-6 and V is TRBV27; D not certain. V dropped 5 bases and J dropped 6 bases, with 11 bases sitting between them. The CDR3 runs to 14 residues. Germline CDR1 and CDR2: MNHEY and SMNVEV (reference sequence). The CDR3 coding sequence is TGTGCCAGCAGTCCCTCGAGAGGTAATTCACCCCTCCACTTT. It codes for CASSPSRGNSPLHF.

The CDR3 DNA follows: TGTGCCAGCAGCCAAGATCCATACGAGCAGTACTTC. The encoded protein is CASSQDPYEQYF. The chain is built from TRBV3-1 (or the pseudogene TRBV3-2) and TRBJ2-7; D gene uncertain. CDR1 and CDR2 (germline): LGHDT, YNNKEL (reference sequence). The CDR3 contains 12 residues. Trimming took 0 bases from V and 4 from J, leaving 4 bases between them.

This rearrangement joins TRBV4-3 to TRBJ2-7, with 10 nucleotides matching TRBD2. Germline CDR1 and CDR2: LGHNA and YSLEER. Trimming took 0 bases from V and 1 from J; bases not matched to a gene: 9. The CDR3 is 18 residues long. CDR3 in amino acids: CASSQDPLGTSVSYEQYF. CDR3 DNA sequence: TGCGCCAGCAGCCAAGATCCCTTGGGGACTAGCGTTTCCTACGAGCAGTACTTC.